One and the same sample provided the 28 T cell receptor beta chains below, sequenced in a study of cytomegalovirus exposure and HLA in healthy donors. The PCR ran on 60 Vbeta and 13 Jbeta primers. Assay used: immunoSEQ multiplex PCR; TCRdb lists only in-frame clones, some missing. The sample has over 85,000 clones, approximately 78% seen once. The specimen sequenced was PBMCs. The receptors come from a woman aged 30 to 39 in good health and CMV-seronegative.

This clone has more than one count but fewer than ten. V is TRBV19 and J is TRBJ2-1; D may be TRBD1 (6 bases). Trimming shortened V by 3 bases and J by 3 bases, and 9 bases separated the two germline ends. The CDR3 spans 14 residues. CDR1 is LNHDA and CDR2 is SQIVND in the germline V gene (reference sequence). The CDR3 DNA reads TGTGCCAGTAGTATTGTGGACAGCTACAATGAGCAGTTCTTC. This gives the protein CASSIVDSYNEQFF.

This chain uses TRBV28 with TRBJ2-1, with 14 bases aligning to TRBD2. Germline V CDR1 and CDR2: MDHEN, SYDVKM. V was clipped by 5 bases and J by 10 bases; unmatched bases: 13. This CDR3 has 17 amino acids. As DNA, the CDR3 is TGTGCCAGCAGTCTAAAATTGACTAGCGGGAGGGTTGGAGAGCAGTTCTTC. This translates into CASSLKLTSGRVGEQFF.

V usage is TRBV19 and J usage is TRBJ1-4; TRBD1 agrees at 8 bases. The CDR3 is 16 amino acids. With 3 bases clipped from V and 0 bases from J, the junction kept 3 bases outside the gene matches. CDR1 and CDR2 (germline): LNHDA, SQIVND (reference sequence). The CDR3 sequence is CASSMTGVSTNEKLFF. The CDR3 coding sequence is TGTGCCAGTAGTATGACAGGGGTGTCAACTAATGAAAAACTGTTTTTT. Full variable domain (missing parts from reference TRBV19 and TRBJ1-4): DGGITQSPKYLFRKEGQNVTLSCEQNLNHDAMYWYRQDPGQGLRLIYYSQIVNDFQKGDIAEGYSVSREKKESFPLTVTSAQKNPTAFYLCASSMTGVSTNEKLFFGSGTQLSVL.

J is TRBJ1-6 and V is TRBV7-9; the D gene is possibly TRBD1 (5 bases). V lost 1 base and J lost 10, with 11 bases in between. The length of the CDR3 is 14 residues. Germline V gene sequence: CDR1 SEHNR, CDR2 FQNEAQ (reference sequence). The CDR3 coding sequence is TGTGCCAGCAGCTTAGAGGTGGGGGGGTCACCCCTCCACTTT. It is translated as CASSLEVGGSPLHF.

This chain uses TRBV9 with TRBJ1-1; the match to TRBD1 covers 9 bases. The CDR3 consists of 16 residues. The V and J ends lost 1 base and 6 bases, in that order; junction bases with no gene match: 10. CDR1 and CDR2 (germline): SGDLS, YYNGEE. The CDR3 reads CASSVSGQGGIAEAFF. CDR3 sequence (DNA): TGTGCCAGCAGCGTATCGGGACAGGGAGGAATAGCTGAAGCTTTCTTT.

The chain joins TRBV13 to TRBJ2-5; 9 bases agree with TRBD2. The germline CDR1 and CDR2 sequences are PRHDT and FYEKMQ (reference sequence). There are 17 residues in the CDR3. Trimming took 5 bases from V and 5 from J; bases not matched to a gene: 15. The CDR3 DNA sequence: TGTGCCAGCAGCCCACCGAGCGGGAGGCCCAAATGGGAGACCCAGTACTTC. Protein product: CASSPPSGRPKWETQYF.

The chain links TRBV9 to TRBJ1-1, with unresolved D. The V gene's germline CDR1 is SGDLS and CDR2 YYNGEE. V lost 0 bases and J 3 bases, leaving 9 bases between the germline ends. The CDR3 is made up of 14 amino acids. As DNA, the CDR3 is TGTGCCAGCAGCGTAGCTTCCCGAGACACTGAAGCTTTCTTT. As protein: CASSVASRDTEAFF.

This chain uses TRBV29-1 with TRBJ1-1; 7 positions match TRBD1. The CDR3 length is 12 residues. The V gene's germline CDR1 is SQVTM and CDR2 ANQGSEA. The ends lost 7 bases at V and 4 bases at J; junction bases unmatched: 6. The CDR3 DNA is TGCAGCGGGATCAGGGGGACCACTGAAGCTTTCTTT. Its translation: CSGIRGTTEAFF.

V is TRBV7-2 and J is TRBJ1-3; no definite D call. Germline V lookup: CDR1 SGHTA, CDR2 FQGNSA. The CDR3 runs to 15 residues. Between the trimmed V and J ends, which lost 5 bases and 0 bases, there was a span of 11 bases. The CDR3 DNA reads TGTGCCAGCAGCCAGATAGGGAGCTCTGGAAACACCATATATTTT. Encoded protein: CASSQIGSSGNTIYF.

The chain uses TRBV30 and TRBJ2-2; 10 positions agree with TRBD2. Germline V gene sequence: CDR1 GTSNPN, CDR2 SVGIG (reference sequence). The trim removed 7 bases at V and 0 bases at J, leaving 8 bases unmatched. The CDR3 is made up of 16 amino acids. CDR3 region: CASGLAEFANTGELFF. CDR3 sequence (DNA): TGTGCCTCCGGACTAGCGGAGTTCGCGAACACCGGGGAGCTGTTTTTT.

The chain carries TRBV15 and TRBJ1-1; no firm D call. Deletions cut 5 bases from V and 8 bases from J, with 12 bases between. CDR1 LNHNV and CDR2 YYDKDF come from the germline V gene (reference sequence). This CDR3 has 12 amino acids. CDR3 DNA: TGTGCCACCAGCCCCCGGGGAACCGAAGCTTTCTTT. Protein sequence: CATSPRGTEAFF.

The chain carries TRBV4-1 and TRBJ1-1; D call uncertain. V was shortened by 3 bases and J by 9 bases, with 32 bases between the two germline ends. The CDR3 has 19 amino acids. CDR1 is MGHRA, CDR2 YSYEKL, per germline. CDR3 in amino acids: CASSHLLVRWRILLPKAFF. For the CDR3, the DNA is TGCGCCAGCAGCCATCTATTAGTTCGATGGAGGATCCTCCTCCCTAAAGCTTTCTTT.

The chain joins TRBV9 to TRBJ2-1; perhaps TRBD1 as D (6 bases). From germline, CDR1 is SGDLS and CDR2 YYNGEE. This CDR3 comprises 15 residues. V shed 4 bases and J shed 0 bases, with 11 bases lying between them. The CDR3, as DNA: TGTGCCAGCAGCTCTACGACAGGCTCCTACAATGAGCAGTTCTTC. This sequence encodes CASSSTTGSYNEQFF. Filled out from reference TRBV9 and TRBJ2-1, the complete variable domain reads DSGVTQTPKHLITATGQRVTLRCSPRSGDLSVYWYQQSLDQGLQFLIQYYNGEERAKGNILERFSAQQFPDLHSELNLSSLELGDSALYFCASSSTTGSYNEQFFGPGTRLTVL.

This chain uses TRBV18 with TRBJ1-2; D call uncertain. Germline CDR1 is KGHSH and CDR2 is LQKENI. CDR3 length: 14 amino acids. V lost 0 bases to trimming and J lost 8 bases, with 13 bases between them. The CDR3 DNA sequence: TGTGCCAGCTCACCACCGGCTGACCTCGGGGGCTACACCTTC. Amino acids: CASSPPADLGGYTF.

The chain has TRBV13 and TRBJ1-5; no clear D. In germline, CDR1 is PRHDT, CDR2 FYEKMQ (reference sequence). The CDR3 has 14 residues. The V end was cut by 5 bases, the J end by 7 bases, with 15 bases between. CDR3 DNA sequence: TGTGCCAGCAGCATCCCCGGGTCTGGGCAGCCCCAGCATTTT. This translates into CASSIPGSGQPQHF. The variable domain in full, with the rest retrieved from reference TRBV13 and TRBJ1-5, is AAGVIQSPRHLIKEKRETATLKCYPIPRHDTVYWYQQGPGQDPQFLISFYEKMQSDKGSIPDRFSAQQFSDYHSELNMSSLELGDSALYFCASSIPGSGQPQHFGDGTRLSIL.

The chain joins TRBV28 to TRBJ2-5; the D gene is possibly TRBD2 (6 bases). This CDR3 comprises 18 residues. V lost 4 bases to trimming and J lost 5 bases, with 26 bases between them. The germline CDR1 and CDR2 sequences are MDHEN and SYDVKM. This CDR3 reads CASSSPPHGAGLVETQYF. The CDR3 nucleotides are TGTGCCAGCAGTTCCCCCCCTCACGGTGCGGGGTTGGTCGAGACCCAGTACTTC.

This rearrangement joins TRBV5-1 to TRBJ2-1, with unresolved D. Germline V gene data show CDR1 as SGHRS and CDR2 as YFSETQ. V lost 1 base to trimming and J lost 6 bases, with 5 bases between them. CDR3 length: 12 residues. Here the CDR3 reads CASSLFSNEQFF. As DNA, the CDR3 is TGCGCCAGCAGCTTGTTTAGCAATGAGCAGTTCTTC.

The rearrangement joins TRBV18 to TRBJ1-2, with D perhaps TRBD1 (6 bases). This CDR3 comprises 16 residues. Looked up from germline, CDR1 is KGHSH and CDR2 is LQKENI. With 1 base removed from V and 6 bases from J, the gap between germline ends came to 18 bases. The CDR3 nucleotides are TGTGCCAGCTCACCACTGTCAGGGGCCCCTCAGGATGGCTACACCTTC. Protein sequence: CASSPLSGAPQDGYTF.

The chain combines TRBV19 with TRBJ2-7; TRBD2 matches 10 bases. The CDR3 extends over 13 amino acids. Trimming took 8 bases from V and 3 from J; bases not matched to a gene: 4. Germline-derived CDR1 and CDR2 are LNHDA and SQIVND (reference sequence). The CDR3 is CASGLAEHYEQYF. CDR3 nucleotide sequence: TGTGCCAGTGGACTAGCGGAACACTACGAGCAGTACTTC.

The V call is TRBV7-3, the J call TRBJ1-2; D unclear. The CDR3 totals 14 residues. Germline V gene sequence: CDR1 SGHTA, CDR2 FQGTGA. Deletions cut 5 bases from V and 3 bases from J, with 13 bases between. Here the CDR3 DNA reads TGTGCCAGCAGCCCCGACGGAGAGGACTATGGCTACACCTTC. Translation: CASSPDGEDYGYTF.

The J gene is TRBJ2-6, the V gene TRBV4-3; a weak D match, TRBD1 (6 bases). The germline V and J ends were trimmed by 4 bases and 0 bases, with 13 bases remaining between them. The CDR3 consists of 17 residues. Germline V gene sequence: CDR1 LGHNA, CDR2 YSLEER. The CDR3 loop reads CASSPSTGSSGANVLTF. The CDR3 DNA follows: TGCGCCAGCAGCCCTTCAACAGGGAGCTCTGGGGCCAACGTCCTGACTTTC.

The CDR3 DNA follows: TGTGCCAGCAATTTCGGGTCCCCGAACACCGGGGAGCTGTTTTTT. This gives the protein CASNFGSPNTGELFF. This chain connects TRBV7-8 to TRBJ2-2; no definite D call. Germline loops: CDR1 SGHVS, CDR2 FQNEAQ. V was cut by 7 bases and J by 0 bases, with 12 bases left in between. The CDR3 has 15 residues.

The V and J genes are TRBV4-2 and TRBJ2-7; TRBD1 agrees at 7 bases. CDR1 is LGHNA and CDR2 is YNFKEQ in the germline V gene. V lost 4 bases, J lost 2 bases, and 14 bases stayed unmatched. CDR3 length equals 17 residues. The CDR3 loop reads CASSRAKGGPTAYEQYF. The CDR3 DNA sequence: TGTGCCAGCAGCCGGGCTAAAGGGGGCCCCACTGCCTACGAGCAGTACTTC.

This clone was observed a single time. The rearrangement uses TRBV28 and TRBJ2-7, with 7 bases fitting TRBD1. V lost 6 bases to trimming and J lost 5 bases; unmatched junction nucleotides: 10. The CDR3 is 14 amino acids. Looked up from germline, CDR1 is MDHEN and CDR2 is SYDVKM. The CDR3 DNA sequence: TGTGCCAGCAGATCGACAGGGCTGGTCGACGAGCAGTACTTC. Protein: CASRSTGLVDEQYF.

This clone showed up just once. The chain's CDR3 is CSVERGAGGSYEQYF. The DNA of the CDR3 is TGCAGCGTTGAAAGAGGGGCCGGGGGCTCCTACGAGCAGTACTTC. V gene TRBV29-1 combines with J gene TRBJ2-7; possibly TRBD2 for D (6 bases). The germline gives CDR1 SQVTM, CDR2 ANQGSEA. Trimming cost V 2 bases and J 0 bases, with 14 bases left between them. This CDR3 region has 15 residues.

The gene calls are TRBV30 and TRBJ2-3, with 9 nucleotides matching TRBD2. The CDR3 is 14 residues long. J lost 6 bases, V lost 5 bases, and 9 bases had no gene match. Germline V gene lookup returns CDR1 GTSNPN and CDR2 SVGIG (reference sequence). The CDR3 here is CAWVLAGTGDTQYF. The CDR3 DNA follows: TGTGCCTGGGTACTAGCGGGCACAGGGGATACGCAGTATTTT.

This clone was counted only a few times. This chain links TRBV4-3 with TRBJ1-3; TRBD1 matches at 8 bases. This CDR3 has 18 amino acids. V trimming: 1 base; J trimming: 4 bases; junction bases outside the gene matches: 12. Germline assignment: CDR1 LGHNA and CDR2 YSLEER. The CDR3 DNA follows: TGCGCCAGCAGCCAAGCTTCGGGGACAGGTTCTGGCGGAAACACCATATATTTT. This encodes CASSQASGTGSGGNTIYF.

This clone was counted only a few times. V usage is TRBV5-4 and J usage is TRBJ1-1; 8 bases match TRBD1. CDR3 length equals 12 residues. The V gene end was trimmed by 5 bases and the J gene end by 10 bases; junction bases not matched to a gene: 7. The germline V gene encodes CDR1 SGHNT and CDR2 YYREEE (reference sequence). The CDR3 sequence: CASRVGQGRAFF. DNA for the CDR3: TGTGCCAGCAGGGTCGGACAGGGAAGAGCTTTCTTT.